The 12 T cell receptor beta chains in this list originate from one sample, sequenced in a study of Tregs in tolerant kidney transplant recipients. Libraries were prepared by immunoSEQ multiplex PCR; TCRdb keeps only in-frame clonotypes and omits some of them. Altogether some 55,000 clones are present, approximately 83% being singletons, with the ten largest covering roughly 2%. Sample: Tregs from blood, taken before the transplant. The receptor source for this set is a human donor who received a combined kidney and bone marrow transplant.

The rearrangement uses TRBV10-2 and TRBJ1-1, with unresolved D. Trimming cost V 2 bases and J 0 bases, with 1 base left between them. The CDR3 contains 12 residues. CDR1 WSHSY and CDR2 SAAADI come from the germline V gene. The CDR3 DNA is TGCGCCAGCAGTGAGATGAACACTGAAGCTTTCTTT. Protein sequence: CASSEMNTEAFF.

V usage is TRBV6-5 and J usage is TRBJ1-2; a possible D gene is TRBD1 (5 bases). The V end lost 5 bases, the J end lost 4 bases, and 17 bases lay between the germline ends. Germline CDR1 reads MNHEY; CDR2 reads SVGAGI. CDR3 length: 15 residues. DNA of the CDR3: TGTGCCAGCAGTCAAACAGGTGTGTCTGCCTATGGCTACACCTTC. This encodes CASSQTGVSAYGYTF.

This clone was detected only once. The chain employs TRBV5-1 and TRBJ1-1; D unclear. The CDR3 is 14 residues long. Per germline, CDR1 SGHRS and CDR2 YFSETQ. Trimming took 1 base from V and 0 from J, leaving 7 bases between them. CDR3 sequence (DNA): TGCGCCAGCAGCTTGCTAGGGTTGAACACTGAAGCTTTCTTT. It encodes CASSLLGLNTEAFF. Variable domain in full (rest from reference TRBV5-1 and TRBJ1-1): KAGVTQTPRYLIKTRGQQVTLSCSPISGHRSVSWYQQTPGQGLQFLFEYFSETQRNKGNFPGRFSGRQFSNSRSEMNVSTLELGDSALYLCASSLLGLNTEAFFGQGTRLTVV.

The rearrangement joins TRBV5-5 to TRBJ1-1; TRBD1 agrees at 10 bases. V was clipped by 3 bases and J by 6 bases; unmatched bases: 8. This CDR3 comprises 15 residues. CDR1 is SGHKS and CDR2 is YYEKEE in the germline V gene (reference sequence). The CDR3 DNA reads TGTGCCAGCAGCTGGACAGGGGGGAGAAGTCCTGAAGCTTTCTTT. This encodes CASSWTGGRSPEAFF.

This clone was detected only a few times. The CDR3 sequence is CASSPDRGPYGYTF. In DNA, the CDR3 is TGTGCCAGCAGCCCGGACAGGGGTCCCTATGGCTACACCTTC. V usage is TRBV11-2 and J usage is TRBJ1-2; 9 bases are a match to TRBD1. The CDR3 spans 14 residues. V lost 5 bases and J lost 4; bases outside the gene matches: 5. Looked up from germline, CDR1 is SGHAT and CDR2 is FQNNGV. Full variable domain (missing parts from reference TRBV11-2 and TRBJ1-2): EAGVAQSPRYKIIEKRQSVAFWCNPISGHATLYWYQQILGQGPKLLIQFQNNGVVDDSQLPKDRFSAERLKGVDSTLKIQPAKLEDSAVYLCASSPDRGPYGYTFGSGTRLTVV.

This clone appeared a single time. The gene calls are TRBV18 and TRBJ2-7, with D possibly matching TRBD2 (5 bases). The CDR3 covers 15 residues. Looked up from germline, CDR1 is KGHSH and CDR2 is LQKENI. V was trimmed by 5 bases and J by 0 bases, leaving 14 bases between them. The CDR3 region has the DNA TGTGCCAGCTCAGATAGTCCACGGGACTCCTACGAGCAGTACTTC. Translating gives CASSDSPRDSYEQYF.

V gene TRBV6-6 combines with J gene TRBJ2-5; the match to TRBD2 covers 13 bases. Trimming removed 6 bases from V and 4 bases from J; junction bases left unmatched: 5. This CDR3 is 15 amino acids long. Germline assignment: CDR1 MNHNY and CDR2 SVGAGI (reference sequence). This CDR3 is CASSRTSGRSETQYF. The CDR3 DNA reads TGTGCCAGCAGCCGGACTAGCGGGAGATCAGAGACCCAGTACTTC.

The chain combines TRBV25-1 with TRBJ2-1; no clear D gene. The CDR3 runs 13 residues. Trimming removed 3 bases from V and 12 bases from J, with 15 bases in between. Germline lookup yields CDR1 MGHDK and CDR2 SYGVNS. CDR3 DNA sequence: TGTGCCAGCAGTGAGACGTTGTATGGTGCGCAGTTCTTC. Translation gives CASSETLYGAQFF.

Points on this clone: The same CDR3 is also encoded by other DNA sequences in this sample. The rearrangement uses TRBV7-9 and TRBJ1-5; 8 nucleotides match TRBD1. Trimming took 1 base from V and 3 from J; bases not matched to a gene: 2. The length of the CDR3 is 15 residues. Looked up from germline, CDR1 is SEHNR and CDR2 is FQNEAQ (reference sequence). The CDR3 here is CASSLGQGYNQPQHF. The CDR3, as DNA: TGTGCCAGCAGCTTAGGACAGGGGTACAATCAGCCCCAGCATTTT.

The gene calls are TRBV7-2 and TRBJ2-1; 13 bases are shared with TRBD2. Germline CDR1 reads SGHTA; CDR2 reads FQGNSA. CDR3 size: 16 residues. With V trimmed by 5 bases and J by 5 bases, 6 bases remained unmatched. CDR3 in DNA: TGTGCCAGCAGCCGAAGACTAGCGGGGGGCGACAATGAGCAGTTCTTC. Amino acids: CASSRRLAGGDNEQFF.

The gene calls are TRBV10-1 and TRBJ2-7, with unresolved D. The CDR3 extends over 13 amino acids. CDR1 and CDR2 (germline): WNHNN, SYGVQD (reference sequence). The ends were cut back, 3 bases at V and 5 bases at J, with 11 bases in the middle. The DNA of the CDR3 is TGCGCCAGCAGTGATACCTTAACCGACGAGCAGTACTTC. Translated, it gives CASSDTLTDEQYF.

CDR3 DNA sequence: TGTGCCAGCAGCCCGCGGGACAGATCCTACGAGCAGTACTTC. It is translated as CASSPRDRSYEQYF. The rearrangement uses TRBV7-9 and TRBJ2-7, with a tentative D call TRBD1 (7 bases). Trimming shortened V by 5 bases and J by 1 base, and 12 bases separated the two germline ends. This CDR3 spans 14 amino acids. Germline V gene data show CDR1 as SEHNR and CDR2 as FQNEAQ (reference sequence).